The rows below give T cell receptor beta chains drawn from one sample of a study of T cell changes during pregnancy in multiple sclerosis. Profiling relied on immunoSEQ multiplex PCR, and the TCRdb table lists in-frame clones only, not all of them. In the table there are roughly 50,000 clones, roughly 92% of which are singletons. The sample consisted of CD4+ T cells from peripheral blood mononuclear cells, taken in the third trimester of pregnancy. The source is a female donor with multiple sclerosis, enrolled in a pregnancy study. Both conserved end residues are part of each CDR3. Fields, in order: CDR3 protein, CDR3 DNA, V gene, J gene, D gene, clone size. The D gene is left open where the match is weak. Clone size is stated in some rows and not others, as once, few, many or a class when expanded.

CDR3aa: CASSEIWTDRSRDF
CDR3nt: TGTGCCAGCAGTGAAATCTGGACCGACCGTAGCAGGGATTTT
v_gene: TRBV6-1
j_gene: TRBJ1-5
d_gene: NA
abundance: few

CDR3aa: CASSQGSGANVLTF
CDR3nt: TGTGCCAGCAGCCAGGGATCTGGGGCCAACGTCCTGACTTTC
v_gene: TRBV7-3
j_gene: TRBJ2-6
d_gene: NA
abundance: NA

CDR3aa: CASSLKGYGTEAFF
CDR3nt: TGTGCCAGCAGCTTAAAGGGGTACGGCACTGAAGCTTTCTTT
v_gene: TRBV5-4
j_gene: TRBJ1-1
d_gene: NA
abundance: NA

CDR3aa: CASSQSTGLGHQPQHF
CDR3nt: TGTGCCAGCAGCCAATCCACAGGGCTGGGGCATCAGCCCCAGCATTTT
v_gene: TRBV4-2
j_gene: TRBJ1-5
d_gene: NA
abundance: NA

CDR3aa: CASSILPGGPRVTQYF
CDR3nt: TGTGCCAGTAGTATTTTACCAGGGGGCCCTAGGGTTACGCAGTATTTT
v_gene: TRBV19
j_gene: TRBJ2-3
d_gene: TRBD1
abundance: NA

CDR3aa: CASSGGELADTQYF
CDR3nt: TGTGCCAGTAGCGGGGGGGAACTAGCGGATACGCAGTATTTT
v_gene: TRBV19
j_gene: TRBJ2-3
d_gene: TRBD2
abundance: once

CDR3aa: CASSFGASNTEAFF
CDR3nt: TGTGCCAGCAGCTTTGGGGCCTCGAACACTGAAGCTTTCTTT
v_gene: TRBV7-3
j_gene: TRBJ1-1
d_gene: NA
abundance: NA

CDR3aa: CSIGDTGQGYEQFF
CDR3nt: TGCAGCATCGGCGACACGGGACAGGGCTATGAGCAGTTCTTC
v_gene: TRBV29-1
j_gene: TRBJ2-1
d_gene: TRBD1
abundance: NA

CDR3aa: CASDRGLGNSGNTIYF
CDR3nt: TGTGCCAGCGACAGGGGGCTCGGGAACTCTGGAAACACCATATATTTT
v_gene: TRBV2
j_gene: TRBJ1-3
d_gene: TRBD1
abundance: NA

CDR3aa: CASSPRTSGSSEQYF
CDR3nt: TGTGCCAGCAGTCCCCGGACTAGCGGGAGTAGCGAGCAGTACTTC
v_gene: TRBV27
j_gene: TRBJ2-7
d_gene: TRBD2
abundance: NA

CDR3aa: CARRRLGLIGSYEQYF
CDR3nt: TGTGCCAGAAGACGGCTGGGCCTTATTGGATCCTACGAGCAGTACTTC
v_gene: TRBV5-3
j_gene: TRBJ2-7
d_gene: NA
abundance: NA

CDR3aa: CASITKLPVFSGALYEQYF
CDR3nt: TGTGCCAGCATCACAAAGCTCCCTGTCTTTAGCGGGGCCCTTTACGAGCAGTACTTC
v_gene: TRBV21-1
j_gene: TRBJ2-7
d_gene: NA
abundance: NA

CDR3aa: CASSYGTGGSSFEQYF
CDR3nt: TGTGCCAGCAGCTATGGGACAGGGGGCTCTAGTTTCGAGCAGTACTTC
v_gene: TRBV5-4
j_gene: TRBJ2-7
d_gene: TRBD1
abundance: NA

CDR3aa: CASQDLTSGPQDTQYF
CDR3nt: TGCGCCAGCCAGGACCTCACTAGCGGTCCACAGGATACGCAGTATTTT
v_gene: TRBV5-1
j_gene: TRBJ2-3
d_gene: TRBD2
abundance: NA

CDR3aa: CASSAPTGGLGETQYF
CDR3nt: TGTGCCAGCAGTGCTCCGACAGGGGGCTTGGGAGAGACCCAGTACTTC
v_gene: TRBV27
j_gene: TRBJ2-5
d_gene: TRBD1
abundance: NA

CDR3aa: CSVASVQGDEQFF
CDR3nt: TGCAGCGTTGCTAGCGTACAGGGGGATGAGCAGTTCTTC
v_gene: TRBV29-1
j_gene: TRBJ2-1
d_gene: TRBD1
abundance: NA

CDR3aa: CASSLLRDEQFF
CDR3nt: TGCGCCAGCAGCTTGTTGAGGGATGAGCAGTTCTTC
v_gene: TRBV5-1
j_gene: TRBJ2-1
d_gene: NA
abundance: NA

CDR3aa: CASRSSGGGSSGNTIYF
CDR3nt: TGTGCCAGCAGATCAAGTGGGGGGGGAAGCTCTGGAAACACCATATATTTT
v_gene: TRBV11-2
j_gene: TRBJ1-3
d_gene: NA
abundance: NA

CDR3aa: CAATQVITDTQYF
CDR3nt: TGTGCCGCCACACAGGTTATCACAGATACGCAGTATTTT
v_gene: TRBV10-3
j_gene: TRBJ2-3
d_gene: NA
abundance: NA

CDR3aa: CASRPRGRGEDTQYF
CDR3nt: TGTGCCAGTAGACCCAGGGGGCGCGGGGAAGATACGCAGTATTTT
v_gene: TRBV19
j_gene: TRBJ2-3
d_gene: TRBD1
abundance: NA

CDR3aa: CASSYSRAENQPQHF
CDR3nt: TGTGCCAGCAGTTACTCGAGGGCGGAGAATCAGCCCCAGCATTTT
v_gene: TRBV6-5
j_gene: TRBJ1-5
d_gene: NA
abundance: NA

CDR3aa: CASSVFLAGENEQFF
CDR3nt: TGTGCCAGCAGCGTATTTCTAGCGGGAGAAAATGAGCAGTTCTTC
v_gene: TRBV9
j_gene: TRBJ2-1
d_gene: TRBD2
abundance: once

CDR3aa: CASWTGGAYYGYTF
CDR3nt: TGTGCCAGTTGGACAGGGGGCGCGTACTATGGCTACACCTTC
v_gene: TRBV19
j_gene: TRBJ1-2
d_gene: TRBD1
abundance: NA

CDR3aa: CAWRQTAYTEAFF
CDR3nt: TGTGCCTGGAGGCAGACAGCCTACACTGAAGCTTTCTTT
v_gene: TRBV30
j_gene: TRBJ1-1
d_gene: NA
abundance: NA

CDR3aa: CASSPWGQGGETQYF
CDR3nt: TGTGCCAGCAGCCCCTGGGGACAGGGAGGAGAGACCCAGTACTTC
v_gene: TRBV7-8
j_gene: TRBJ2-5
d_gene: TRBD1
abundance: NA

CDR3aa: CASSPSPDRARFRQYF
CDR3nt: TGTGCCAGCAGCCCTAGCCCAGACAGGGCTCGCTTCAGGCAGTACTTC
v_gene: TRBV14
j_gene: TRBJ2-7
d_gene: TRBD1
abundance: NA

CDR3aa: CAWSLGVGSPLHF
CDR3nt: TGTGCCTGGAGCCTAGGGGTCGGTTCACCCCTCCACTTT
v_gene: TRBV30
j_gene: TRBJ1-6
d_gene: NA
abundance: NA

CDR3aa: CASRQGVTETQYF
CDR3nt: TGTGCCTCCAGACAGGGGGTAACAGAGACCCAGTACTTC
v_gene: TRBV6-5
j_gene: TRBJ2-5
d_gene: TRBD1
abundance: NA

CDR3aa: CASSVEPSSYNEQFF
CDR3nt: TGTGCCAGCAGCGTAGAACCTAGCTCCTACAATGAGCAGTTCTTC
v_gene: TRBV9
j_gene: TRBJ2-1
d_gene: NA
abundance: NA

CDR3aa: CASSFGQQPSYEQYF
CDR3nt: TGCGCCAGCAGCTTCGGACAGCAACCCTCCTACGAGCAGTACTTC
v_gene: TRBV5-1
j_gene: TRBJ2-7
d_gene: NA
abundance: NA